The 8 T cell receptor beta chains below come from one sample, sequenced in a study of blood T cell repertoires in COVID-19. TCRdb keeps only in-frame clones here, not all; method: immunoSEQ multiplex PCR. The sample has about 140,000 clones, approximately 87% seen once. Sequencing was carried out using PBMCs or T cells enriched from blood (not recorded which). The receptors stem from a man aged 50-60 years in a cohort exposed to, infected with or recovered from COVID-19 (not recorded which).

The V call is TRBV7-9, the J call TRBJ1-1; a weak D match, TRBD1 (6 bases). This CDR3 is 12 amino acids long. Germline V lookup: CDR1 SEHNR, CDR2 FQNEAQ (reference sequence). V was shortened by 6 bases and J by 7 bases, with 12 bases between the two germline ends. In DNA, the CDR3 is TGTGCCAGCAGTCCCGGACAGCGTGAAGCTTTCTTT. It codes for CASSPGQREAFF.

V is TRBV24-1 and J is TRBJ2-7; the D gene is possibly TRBD1 (5 bases). Germline V gene data show CDR1 as KGHDR and CDR2 as SFDVKD. The V end was cut by 12 bases, the J end by 7 bases, with 18 bases between. CDR3 length: 12 amino acids. DNA of the CDR3: TGTGCCTCCAAAGATAGGGGAATGGAGCAGTACTTC. Translating gives CASKDRGMEQYF.

A word on this clone: At one end the junction does not follow the germline gene, possibly because of a read error. The chain has TRBV6-5 and TRBJ2-7; 7 bases match TRBD1. The germline V gene has CDR1 MNHEY and CDR2 SVGAGI. This CDR3 comprises 15 residues. CDR3 in DNA: TGTGCCAGCAGGTACTCGGGACAGACAACCTACGAGCAGTACTTC. Its protein product is CASRYSGQTTYEQYF.

This clone was seen a handful of times. V is TRBV11-3 and J is TRBJ2-1; 7 bases are shared with TRBD1. The germline CDR1 and CDR2 sequences are SGHNT and YENEEA. The CDR3 contains 15 residues. After removal of 6 bases from V and 6 bases from J, the junction contained 11 bases not matched to a gene. The CDR3: CASRHLGQYPNEQFF. The DNA for the CDR3 is TGTGCCAGCAGGCATTTGGGACAGTATCCCAATGAGCAGTTCTTC.

CDR3 region: CASSLDFSPGGTQAFF. CDR3 DNA: TGCGCCAGCAGCTTGGACTTCTCCCCCGGAGGGACCCAAGCTTTCTTT. The gene calls are TRBV5-1 and TRBJ1-1, with D possibly matching TRBD1 (5 bases). Trimming took off 0 bases at V and 9 bases at J, with 21 bases between the two ends. Germline CDR1 and CDR2: SGHRS and YFSETQ. The CDR3 totals 16 residues. The complete variable domain, with remaining parts taken from reference TRBV5-1 and TRBJ1-1, reads KAGVTQTPRYLIKTRGQQVTLSCSPISGHRSVSWYQQTPGQGLQFLFEYFSETQRNKGNFPGRFSGRQFSNSRSEMNVSTLELGDSALYLCASSLDFSPGGTQAFFGQGTRLTVV.

V usage is TRBV9 and J usage is TRBJ1-2; TRBD1 is a possible D gene (6 bases). V gave up 3 bases and J gave up 7 bases, with 10 bases separating them. In germline, CDR1 is SGDLS, CDR2 YYNGEE. This CDR3 is built from 12 residues. CDR3 DNA sequence: TGTGCCAGCAGCGCCCAGGGGAGTGGCTACACCTTC. Translation: CASSAQGSGYTF.

The chain uses TRBV6-2 or TRBV6-3 and TRBJ1-3, with D possibly TRBD1 on 6 matching bases. V lost 3 bases and J 0 bases, leaving 15 bases between the germline ends. CDR3 length equals 17 residues. Germline V gene sequence: CDR1 MNHEY, CDR2 SVGEGT. CDR3 in amino acids: CASSYPPGQRSGNTIYF. CDR3 nucleotides: TGTGCCAGCAGTTATCCCCCCGGACAGCGCTCTGGAAACACCATATATTTT.

The chain joins TRBV7-3 to TRBJ2-7, with 11 bases lining up with TRBD2. Unmatched junction bases numbered 13, after V lost 6 bases and J lost 6 bases. Germline CDR1 and CDR2: SGHTA and FQGTGA. The CDR3 is made up of 16 amino acids. As DNA, the CDR3 is TGTGCCAGCAGGGCCGGGACTAGCGGACTGTATTCCGAGCAGTACTTC. Protein sequence: CASRAGTSGLYSEQYF.